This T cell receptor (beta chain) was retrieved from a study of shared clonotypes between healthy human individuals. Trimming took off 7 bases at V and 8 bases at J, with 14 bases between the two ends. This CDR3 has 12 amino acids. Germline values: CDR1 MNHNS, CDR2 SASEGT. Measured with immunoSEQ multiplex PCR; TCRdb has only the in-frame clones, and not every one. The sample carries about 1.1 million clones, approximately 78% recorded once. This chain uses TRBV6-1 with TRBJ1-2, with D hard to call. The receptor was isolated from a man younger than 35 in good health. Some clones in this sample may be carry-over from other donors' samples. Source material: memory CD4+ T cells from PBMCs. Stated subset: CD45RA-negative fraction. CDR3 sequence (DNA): TGTGCCAGCACCCAAAATCCCCGCGGCTACACCTTC. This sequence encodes CASTQNPRGYTF.